This T cell receptor beta chain was documented in a study of T cell changes during pregnancy in multiple sclerosis (dated by TCRdb to between 2018 and 2021). Looking at the study overall: Changes in the T cell repertoire over the course of pregnancy were examined in this study in women with multiple sclerosis.

The CDR3 holds 16 amino acids from the cysteine to the phenylalanine. The DNA shown is the 48-base CDR3, in frame from base 1. V is trimmed back by 3 bases and J by 1 base, and the junction contains 5 bases that no gene match accounts for. CDR1 PRHDT and CDR2 FYEKMQ were looked up in the germline V gene (reference sequence). Only a few counts were recorded for this clone. Its antigen is not yet known. No much larger clonotype is one base removed from it; base qualities were not supplied. The same CDR3 is also encoded by other DNA sequences in this sample. Preparation of the library involved the immunoSEQ multiplex PCR assay. The table comes from immuneACCESS by way of TCRdb, which keeps in-frame sequences with V and J called. Part of the clones is missing from these tables; in studies checked, under half for an unresolved V gene and the rest for unknown reasons. The sample table lists some 60,000 clones, about nine tenths of them with a count of one. In total, the top ten clones hold 3.3% of the sample.

The sequencing used peripheral blood, collected in the first trimester of pregnancy. This receptor was identified in a female donor in good health, enrolled as a control in a pregnancy study. The chain is encoded by TRBV13 joined to TRBJ1-5; 8 central nucleotides agree with TRBD1. The CDR3 has the sequence CASSFRQGRSNQPQHF. The nucleotides read TGTGCCAGCAGCTTTCGACAGGGGCGAAGCAATCAGCCCCAGCATTTT.